The clone carrying this TCR beta chain was observed at least ten times. Its antigen is not identified. The V and J ends lost 0 bases and 7 bases respectively, with 5 bases between them. The CDR3 sequence is 12 residues long. The germline V gene has CDR1 SGHRS and CDR2 YFSETQ. MiXCR was run by TCRdb on the 5' RACE reads, yielding one entry per CDR3 protein. In the table there are 610,000 or so distinct CDR3 sequences, over 9% of which are singletons. The source of the sample is a study of T cells after yellow fever vaccination. Broader study findings: Clones that expanded after primary vaccination mostly reappeared after the booster (96% CD4, 70% to 90% CD8). Only a small proportion of the clonotypes turned up in both the CD4 and the CD8 compartments, likely arising from convergent recombination. Peak timing came faster in the weaker secondary response, day 5 versus 15.

V and J are TRBV5-1 and TRBJ2-1; D gene unclear. Sequenced material: PBMCs, taken on the day of the yellow fever booster vaccination. The source is a man aged 25 to 40 who received the YFV17D yellow fever vaccine. The CDR3 region is CASSLAQNEQFF. Written as DNA, the CDR3 is TGCGCCAGCAGCTTGGCCCAGAATGAGCAGTTCTTC.